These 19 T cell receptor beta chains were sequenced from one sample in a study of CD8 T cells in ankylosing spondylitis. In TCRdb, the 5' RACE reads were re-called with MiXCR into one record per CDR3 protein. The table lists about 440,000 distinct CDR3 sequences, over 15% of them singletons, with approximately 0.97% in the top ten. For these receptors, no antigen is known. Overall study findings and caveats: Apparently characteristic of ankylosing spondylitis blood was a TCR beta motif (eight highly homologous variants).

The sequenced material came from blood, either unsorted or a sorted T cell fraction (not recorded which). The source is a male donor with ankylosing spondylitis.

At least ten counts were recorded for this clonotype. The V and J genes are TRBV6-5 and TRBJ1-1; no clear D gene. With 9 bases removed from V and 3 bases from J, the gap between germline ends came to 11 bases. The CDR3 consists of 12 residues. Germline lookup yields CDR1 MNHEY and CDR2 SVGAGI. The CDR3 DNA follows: TGTGCCAGTTCGCGGTCGGACACTGAAGCTTTCTTT. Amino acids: CASSRSDTEAFF.

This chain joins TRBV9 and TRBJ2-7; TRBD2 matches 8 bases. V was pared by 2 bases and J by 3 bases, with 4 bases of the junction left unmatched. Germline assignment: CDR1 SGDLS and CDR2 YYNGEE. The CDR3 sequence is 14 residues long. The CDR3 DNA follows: TGTGCCAGCAGCGTGGCCAGCGGGAGCTACGAGCAGTACTTC. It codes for CASSVASGSYEQYF.

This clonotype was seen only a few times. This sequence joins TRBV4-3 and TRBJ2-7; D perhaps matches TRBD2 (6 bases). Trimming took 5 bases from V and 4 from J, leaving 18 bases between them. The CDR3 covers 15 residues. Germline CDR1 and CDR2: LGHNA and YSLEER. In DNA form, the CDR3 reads TGCGCCAGCAGCAAAGGCGCTACTAGCTTGTACGAGCAGTACTTC. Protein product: CASSKGATSLYEQYF.

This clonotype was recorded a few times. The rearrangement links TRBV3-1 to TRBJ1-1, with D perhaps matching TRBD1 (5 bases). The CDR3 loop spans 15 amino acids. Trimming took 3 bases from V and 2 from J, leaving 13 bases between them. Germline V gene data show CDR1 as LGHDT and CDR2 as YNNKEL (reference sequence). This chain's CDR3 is CASSHFRQPNTEAFF. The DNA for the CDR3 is TGTGCCAGCAGCCACTTTCGACAGCCAAACACTGAAGCTTTCTTT.

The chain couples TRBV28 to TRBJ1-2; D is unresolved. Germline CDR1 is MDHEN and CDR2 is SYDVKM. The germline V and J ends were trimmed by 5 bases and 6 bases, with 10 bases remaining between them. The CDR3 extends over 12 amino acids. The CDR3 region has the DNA TGTGCCAGCAGTCCTTCGAGCGATGGCTACACCTTC. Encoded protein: CASSPSSDGYTF.

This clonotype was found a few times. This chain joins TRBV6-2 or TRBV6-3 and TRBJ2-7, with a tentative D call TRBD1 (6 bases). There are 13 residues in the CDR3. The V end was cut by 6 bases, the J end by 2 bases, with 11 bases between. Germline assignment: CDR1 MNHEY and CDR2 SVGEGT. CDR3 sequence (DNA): TGTGCCAGCAGGACAGGCGTCCCCTACGAGCAGTACTTC. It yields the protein CASRTGVPYEQYF.

The CDR3 bases are TGTGCCAGCAGCGTAGGAGGGGGCGCCGTGAACACTGAAGCTTTCTTT. This codes for CASSVGGGAVNTEAFF. V is TRBV9 and J is TRBJ1-1; 7 positions agree with TRBD1. Germline V lookup: CDR1 SGDLS, CDR2 YYNGEE. The CDR3 runs to 16 residues. The V and J ends lost 0 bases and 0 bases, in that order; junction bases with no gene match: 5.

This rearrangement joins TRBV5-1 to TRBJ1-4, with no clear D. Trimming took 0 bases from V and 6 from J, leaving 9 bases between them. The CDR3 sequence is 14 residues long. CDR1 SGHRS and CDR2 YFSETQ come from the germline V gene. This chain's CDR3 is CASSLAPQDEKLFF. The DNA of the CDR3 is TGCGCCAGCAGCTTGGCCCCGCAGGATGAAAAACTGTTTTTT.

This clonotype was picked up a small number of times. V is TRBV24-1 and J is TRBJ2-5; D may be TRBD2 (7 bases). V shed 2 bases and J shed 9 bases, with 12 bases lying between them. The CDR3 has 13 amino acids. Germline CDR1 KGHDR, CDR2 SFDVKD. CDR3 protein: CATSDSQGRAQYF. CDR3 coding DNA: TGTGCCACCAGTGATTCCCAGGGGAGGGCCCAGTACTTC.

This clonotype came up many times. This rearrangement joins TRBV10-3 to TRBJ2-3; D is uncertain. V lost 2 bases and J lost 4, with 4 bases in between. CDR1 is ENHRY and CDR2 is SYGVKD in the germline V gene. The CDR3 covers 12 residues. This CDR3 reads CAISEEADTQYF. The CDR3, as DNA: TGTGCCATCAGTGAGGAAGCAGATACGCAGTATTTT.

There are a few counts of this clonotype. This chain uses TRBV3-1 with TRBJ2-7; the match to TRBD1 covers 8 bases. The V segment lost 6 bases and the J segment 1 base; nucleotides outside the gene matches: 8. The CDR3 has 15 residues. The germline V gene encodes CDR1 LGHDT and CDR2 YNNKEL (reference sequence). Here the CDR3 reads CASRRTGTPSYEQYF. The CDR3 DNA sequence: TGTGCCAGCAGGAGGACAGGGACACCATCCTACGAGCAGTACTTC.

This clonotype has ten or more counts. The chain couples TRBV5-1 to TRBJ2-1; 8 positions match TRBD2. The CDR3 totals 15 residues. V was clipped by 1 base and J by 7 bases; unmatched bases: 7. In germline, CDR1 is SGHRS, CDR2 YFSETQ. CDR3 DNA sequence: TGCGCCAGCAGCTTGATAAGCGGGAGCTGGAATGAGCAGTTCTTC. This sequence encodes CASSLISGSWNEQFF. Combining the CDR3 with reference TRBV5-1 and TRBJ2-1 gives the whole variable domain KAGVTQTPRYLIKTRGQQVTLSCSPISGHRSVSWYQQTPGQGLQFLFEYFSETQRNKGNFPGRFSGRQFSNSRSEMNVSTLELGDSALYLCASSLISGSWNEQFFGPGTRLTVL.

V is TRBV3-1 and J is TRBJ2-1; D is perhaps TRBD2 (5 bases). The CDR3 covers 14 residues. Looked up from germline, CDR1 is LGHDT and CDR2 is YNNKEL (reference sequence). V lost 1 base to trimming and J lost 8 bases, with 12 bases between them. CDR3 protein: CASSQGKVRDEQFF. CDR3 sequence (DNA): TGTGCCAGCAGCCAAGGGAAGGTGAGGGATGAGCAGTTCTTC.

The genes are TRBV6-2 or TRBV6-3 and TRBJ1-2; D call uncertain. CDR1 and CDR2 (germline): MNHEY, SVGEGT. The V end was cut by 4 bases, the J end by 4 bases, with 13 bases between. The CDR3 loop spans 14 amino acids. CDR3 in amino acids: CASSLTSGAYGYTF. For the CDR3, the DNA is TGTGCCAGCAGTTTGACCTCGGGTGCCTATGGCTACACCTTC.

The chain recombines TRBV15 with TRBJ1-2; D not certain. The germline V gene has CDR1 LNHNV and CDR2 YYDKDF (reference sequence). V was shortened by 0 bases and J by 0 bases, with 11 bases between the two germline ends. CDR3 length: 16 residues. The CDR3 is CATSRDREGTNYGYTF. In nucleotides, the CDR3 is TGTGCCACCAGCAGAGATCGGGAAGGGACTAACTATGGCTACACCTTC.

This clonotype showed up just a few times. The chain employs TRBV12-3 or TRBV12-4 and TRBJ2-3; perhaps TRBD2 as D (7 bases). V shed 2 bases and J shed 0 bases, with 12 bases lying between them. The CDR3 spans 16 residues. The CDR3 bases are TGTGCCAGCAGTTTAAACGGGGGGCTTAGCACAGATACGCAGTATTTT. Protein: CASSLNGGLSTDTQYF.

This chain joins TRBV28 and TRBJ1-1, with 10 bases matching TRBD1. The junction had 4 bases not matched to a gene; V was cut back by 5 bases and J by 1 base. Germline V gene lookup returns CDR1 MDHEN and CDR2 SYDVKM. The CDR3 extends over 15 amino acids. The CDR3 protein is CASSTDRGANTEAFF. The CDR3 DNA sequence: TGTGCCAGCAGTACGGACAGGGGGGCGAACACTGAAGCTTTCTTT. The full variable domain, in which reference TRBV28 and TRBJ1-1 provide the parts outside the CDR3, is DVKVTQSSRYLVKRTGEKVFLECVQDMDHENMFWYRQDPGLGLRLIYFSYDVKMKEKGDIPEGYSVSREKKERFSLILESASTNQTSMYLCASSTDRGANTEAFFGQGTRLTVV.

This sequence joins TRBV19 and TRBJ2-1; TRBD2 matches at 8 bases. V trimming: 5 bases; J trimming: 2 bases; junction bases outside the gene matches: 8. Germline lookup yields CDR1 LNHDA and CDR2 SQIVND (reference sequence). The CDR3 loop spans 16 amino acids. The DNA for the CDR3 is TGTGCCAGTAGTTCCGGGGGTAGCGGGGCCTACAATGAGCAGTTCTTC. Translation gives CASSSGGSGAYNEQFF.

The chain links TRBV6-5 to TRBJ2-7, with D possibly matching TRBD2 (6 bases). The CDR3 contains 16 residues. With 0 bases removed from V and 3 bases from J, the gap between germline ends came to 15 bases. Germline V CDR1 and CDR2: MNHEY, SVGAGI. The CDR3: CASSYSSVAGRYEQYF. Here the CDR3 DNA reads TGTGCCAGCAGTTACTCGAGTGTGGCGGGGCGCTACGAGCAGTACTTC.